This TCR beta chain emerged from a study of long-term antiretroviral therapy in people with HIV. The wider study: In the earliest collections, sampling predates the 2015 immediate-ART recommendation by about a decade. Study-wide results and limits: Diversity increased after ART yet remained lower than in transplant donor controls. It was observed that HIV repertoires exhibited narrower CDR3 length ranges than controls.

A remark on this clone: As yet, its antigen is unknown.

The authors ran the immunoSEQ assay, v3.0, at survey level. Data came from immunoSEQ multiplex PCR; TCRdb stores just in-frame clones and leaves some out. The sample lists roughly 25,000 clones, roughly 80% occurring once. Germline assignment: CDR1 SNHLY and CDR2 FYNNEI. The CDR3 loop spans 16 amino acids. V shed 7 bases and J 4 bases; nucleotides not matched to a gene: 8. The clonotype was recovered from a man between 45 and 60 years old with HIV. Here the sequenced sample was unsorted PBMCs, taken 0.4 years after starting antiretroviral therapy. The rearrangement joins TRBV2 to TRBJ2-2, with 11 bases lining up with TRBD2. The CDR3 spells CASKVAGGPATGELFF. The CDR3 DNA is TGTGCCAGCAAGGTAGCGGGGGGGCCGGCCACCGGGGAGCTGTTTTTT.